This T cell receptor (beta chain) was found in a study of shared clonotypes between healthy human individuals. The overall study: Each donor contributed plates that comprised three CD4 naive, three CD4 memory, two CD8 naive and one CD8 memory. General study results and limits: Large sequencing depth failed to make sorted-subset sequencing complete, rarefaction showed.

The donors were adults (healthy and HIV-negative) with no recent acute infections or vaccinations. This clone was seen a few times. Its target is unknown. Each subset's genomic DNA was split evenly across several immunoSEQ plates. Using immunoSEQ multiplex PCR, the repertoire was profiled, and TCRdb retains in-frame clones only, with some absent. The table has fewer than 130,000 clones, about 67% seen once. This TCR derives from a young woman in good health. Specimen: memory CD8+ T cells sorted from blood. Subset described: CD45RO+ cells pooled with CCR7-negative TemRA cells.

The CDR3 DNA reads TGCGCCAGCAGCCAGAGCGTTGTTATCCTAGCGGGATTTGACGAGCAGTACTTC. Amino acid sequence: CASSQSVVILAGFDEQYF. The rearrangement links TRBV4-1 to TRBJ2-7; the match to TRBD2 covers 9 bases. This CDR3 comprises 18 residues. Germline V gene data show CDR1 as MGHRA and CDR2 as YSYEKL. The ends lost 3 bases at V and 5 bases at J; junction bases unmatched: 17.